A selection of T cell receptor beta chains follows, all from one sample in a study of T-cell memory formation after mild COVID-19. TCRdb passed the 5' RACE reads through MiXCR, listing each CDR3 protein once. The profile covers some 150,000 distinct CDR3 sequences, with 19% appearing a single time and 2% to 2.5% taken by the ten largest. The sample consisted of PBMCs or a T cell subset sorted from them (not recorded which). These receptors all come from an adult woman who had mild COVID-19 (a few samples of this study predate the infection). Cell type and time point are not known. CDR3s include the opening cysteine and the closing phenylalanine or tryptophan. The D gene is left open where the match is weak. Size is omitted from some rows. Given values are once, few, many or a class for expanded clones.

abundance	d_gene	v_gene	j_gene	len	CDR3aa	CDR3nt
.	.	TRBV10-2	TRBJ1-2	15	CASSEGGSRGYGYTF	TGCGCCAGCAGTGAGGGCGGCAGCAGGGGCTATGGCTACACCTTC
.	TRBD2	TRBV5-1	TRBJ2-7	16	CASSSTSGRLNYEQYF	TGCGCCAGCAGCTCGACTAGCGGTCGCCTGAACTACGAGCAGTACTTC
few	TRBD1	TRBV29-1	TRBJ1-1	11	CSGQGNTEAFF	TGCAGCGGACAGGGGAACACTGAAGCTTTCTTT
.	TRBD1	TRBV12-3/TRBV12-4	TRBJ2-1	16	CASGGDRDSLYNEQFF	TGTGCCAGCGGGGGGGACAGGGATTCGCTTTACAATGAGCAGTTCTTC
few	TRBD2	TRBV5-1	TRBJ2-2	15	CASSFSREPTGELFF	TGCGCCAGCAGCTTCTCGCGGGAGCCCACCGGGGAGCTGTTTTTT
few	.	TRBV12-5	TRBJ2-5	12	CASAETKETQYF	TGTGCTAGTGCCGAAACAAAAGAGACCCAGTACTTC
.	.	TRBV27	TRBJ2-3	13	CASAKNEGREQYF	TGTGCCAGCGCCAAAAACGAGGGGCGGGAGCAGTATTTT
few	TRBD1	TRBV5-1	TRBJ2-5	15	CASSSTGGSQETQYF	TGCGCCAGCAGCTCAACAGGGGGATCCCAAGAGACCCAGTACTTC
few	.	TRBV5-6	TRBJ2-2	18	CASSLRGGELTNTGELFF	TGTGCCAGCAGCTTGAGAGGAGGCGAGCTCACGAACACCGGGGAGCTGTTTTTT
.	TRBD1	TRBV7-8	TRBJ2-7	15	CANGEGTGPLYEQYF	TGTGCCAACGGCGAAGGGACAGGGCCCCTCTACGAGCAGTACTTC
many	TRBD1	TRBV6-1	TRBJ2-7	14	CASSDNQPGQGPYF	TGTGCCAGCAGCGATAACCAGCCAGGACAGGGGCCGTACTTC
.	.	TRBV18	TRBJ2-5	12	CASSPDRETQYF	TGTGCCAGCTCACCCGACCGAGAGACCCAGTACTTC
.	TRBD2	TRBV18	TRBJ2-7	21	CASSPPNPNPDSGSYGYEQYF	TGTGCCAGCTCACCACCTAATCCCAACCCCGATAGCGGGAGCTACGGGTACGAGCAGTACTTC
many	.	TRBV29-1	TRBJ1-1	13	CSVPQRGNTEAFF	TGCAGCGTTCCTCAAAGGGGGAACACTGAAGCTTTCTTT
.	TRBD1	TRBV20-1	TRBJ1-1	14	CSARSSGGGTEAFF	TGCAGTGCTAGATCGTCAGGGGGAGGGACTGAAGCTTTCTTT
few	.	TRBV11-2	TRBJ1-1	17	CASSQTRGFRAATEAFF	TGTGCCAGCAGCCAAACCAGGGGTTTTAGGGCAGCCACTGAAGCTTTCTTT
many	.	TRBV18	TRBJ2-7	12	CASSPHSYEQYF	TGTGCCAGCTCACCCCACTCCTACGAGCAGTACTTC
.	TRBD2	TRBV20-1	TRBJ2-1	15	CSARRAGGPHDEQFF	TGCAGTGCTAGGAGAGCGGGAGGGCCGCATGATGAGCAGTTCTTC
.	TRBD2	TRBV5-4	TRBJ2-4	16	CASSLPHSGGRGRQYF	TGTGCCAGCAGCTTGCCGCATAGCGGGGGGAGAGGGAGACAGTACTTC
.	.	TRBV20-1	TRBJ2-1	16	CSARVQGSESYNEQFF	TGCAGTGCTAGAGTGCAAGGCTCCGAGTCCTACAATGAGCAGTTCTTC